The entry below describes one T cell receptor beta chain. Its antigen is as yet unknown. The study drew at least one pre-ART and at least two post-ART PBMC samples from every donor. This specimen belongs to a study of long-term antiretroviral therapy in people with HIV. Survey level was the resolution at which the v3.0 immunoSEQ assay ran. Sequencing used immunoSEQ multiplex PCR; TCRdb keeps in-frame clones, though not all of them. The sample consists of fewer than 30,000 clones, over 65% of them appearing once. Germline CDR1 reads SGHRS; CDR2 reads YFSETQ. V lost 4 bases to trimming and J lost 1 base, with 17 bases between them. This CDR3 is built from 16 residues. Regarding the study as a whole: The repertoire was dominated at all time points by clones expanded before ART. Repertoires with HIV possessed tighter CDR3 length spans than those of controls.

The chain has TRBV5-1 and TRBJ2-5; D gene ambiguous. This sequence originates from a man aged 30 to 39 with HIV. Source: unsorted PBMCs, taken 4.4 years after starting antiretroviral therapy. The CDR3 DNA reads as TGCGCCAGCAGCAGTTACCCTACGCGGACCCAAGAGACCCAGTACTTC. As protein: CASSSYPTRTQETQYF.